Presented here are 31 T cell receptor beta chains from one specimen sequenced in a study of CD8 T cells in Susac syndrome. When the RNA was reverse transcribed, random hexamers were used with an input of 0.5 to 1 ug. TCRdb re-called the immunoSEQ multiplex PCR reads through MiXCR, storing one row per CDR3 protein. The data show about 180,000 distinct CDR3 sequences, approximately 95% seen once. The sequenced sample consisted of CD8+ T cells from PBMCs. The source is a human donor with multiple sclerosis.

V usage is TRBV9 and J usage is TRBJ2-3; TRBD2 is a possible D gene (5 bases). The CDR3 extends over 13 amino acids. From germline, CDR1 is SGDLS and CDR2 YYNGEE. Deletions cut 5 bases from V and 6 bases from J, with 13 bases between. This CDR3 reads CASSMEVLDTQYF. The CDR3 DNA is TGTGCCAGCAGTATGGAGGTGTTGGATACGCAGTATTTT.

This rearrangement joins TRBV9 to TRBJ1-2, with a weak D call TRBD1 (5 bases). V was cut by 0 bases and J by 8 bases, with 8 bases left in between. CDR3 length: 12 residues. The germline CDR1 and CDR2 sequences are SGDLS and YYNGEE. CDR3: CASSVGGGGYTF. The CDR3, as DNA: TGTGCCAGCAGCGTAGGTGGGGGAGGCTACACCTTC.

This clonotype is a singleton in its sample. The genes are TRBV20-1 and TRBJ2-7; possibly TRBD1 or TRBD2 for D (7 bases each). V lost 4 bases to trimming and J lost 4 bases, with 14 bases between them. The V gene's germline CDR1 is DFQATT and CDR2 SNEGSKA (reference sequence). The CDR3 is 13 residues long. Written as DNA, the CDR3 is TGCAGTGCTATCGGCAGGGGGGGATACGAGCAGTACTTC. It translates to CSAIGRGGYEQYF.

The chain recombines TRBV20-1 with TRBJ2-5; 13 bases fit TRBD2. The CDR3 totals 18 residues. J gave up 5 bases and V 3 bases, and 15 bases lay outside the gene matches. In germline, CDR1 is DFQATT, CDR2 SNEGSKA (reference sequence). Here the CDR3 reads CSARGGQSGLAGFETQYF. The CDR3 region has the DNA TGCAGTGCTAGGGGGGGGCAGTCGGGACTAGCGGGGTTTGAGACCCAGTACTTC.

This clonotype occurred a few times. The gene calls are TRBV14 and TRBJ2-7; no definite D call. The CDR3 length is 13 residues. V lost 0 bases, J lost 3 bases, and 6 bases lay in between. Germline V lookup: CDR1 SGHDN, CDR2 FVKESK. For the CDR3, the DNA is TGTGCCAGCAGCCAAGATGGTGGCTACGAGCAGTACTTC. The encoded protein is CASSQDGGYEQYF.

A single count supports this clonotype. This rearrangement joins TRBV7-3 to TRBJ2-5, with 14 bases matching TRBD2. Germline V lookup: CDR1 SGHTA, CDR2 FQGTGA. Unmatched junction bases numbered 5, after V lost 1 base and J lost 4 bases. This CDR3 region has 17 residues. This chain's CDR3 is CASSLKVGTSGRETQYF. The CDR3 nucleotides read TGTGCCAGCAGCTTAAAAGTCGGGACTAGCGGGAGAGAGACCCAGTACTTC.

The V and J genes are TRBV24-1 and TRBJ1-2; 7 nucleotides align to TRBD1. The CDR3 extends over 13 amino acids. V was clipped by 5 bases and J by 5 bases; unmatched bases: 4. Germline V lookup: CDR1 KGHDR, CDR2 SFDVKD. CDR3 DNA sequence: TGTGCCACCAGTGGTGGGACAGAGTATGGCTACACCTTC. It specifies CATSGGTEYGYTF.

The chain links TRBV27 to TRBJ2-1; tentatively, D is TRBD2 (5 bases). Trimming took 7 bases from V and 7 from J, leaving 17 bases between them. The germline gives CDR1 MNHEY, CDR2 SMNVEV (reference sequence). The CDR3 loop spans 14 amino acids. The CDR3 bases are TGTGCCAGCACCCCGACGGGGAGTTGGAATGAGCAGTTCTTC. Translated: CASTPTGSWNEQFF.

In DNA form, the CDR3 reads TGTGCCAGCAGTTTATCTCGTGTGGCAGGGGGCAATGAGCAGTTCTTC. Residues: CASSLSRVAGGNEQFF. This rearrangement joins TRBV27 to TRBJ2-1; 7 bases are a match to TRBD1. Germline CDR1 is MNHEY and CDR2 is SMNVEV (reference sequence). This CDR3 has 16 residues. Trimming cost V 0 bases and J 6 bases; bases outside gene matches: 8.

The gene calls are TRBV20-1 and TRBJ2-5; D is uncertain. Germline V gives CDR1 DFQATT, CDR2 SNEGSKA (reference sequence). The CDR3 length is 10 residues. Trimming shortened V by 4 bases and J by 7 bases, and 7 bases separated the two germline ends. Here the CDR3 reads CSAIVGTQYF. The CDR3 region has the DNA TGCAGTGCTATTGTGGGGACCCAGTACTTC.

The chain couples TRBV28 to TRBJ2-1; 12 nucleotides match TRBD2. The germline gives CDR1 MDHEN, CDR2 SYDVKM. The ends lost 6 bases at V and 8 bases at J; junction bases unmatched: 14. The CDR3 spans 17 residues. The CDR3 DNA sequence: TGTGCCAGCAGCCCTCTACGACTAGCGGGAGAGGGTGATGAGCAGTTCTTC. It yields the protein CASSPLRLAGEGDEQFF.

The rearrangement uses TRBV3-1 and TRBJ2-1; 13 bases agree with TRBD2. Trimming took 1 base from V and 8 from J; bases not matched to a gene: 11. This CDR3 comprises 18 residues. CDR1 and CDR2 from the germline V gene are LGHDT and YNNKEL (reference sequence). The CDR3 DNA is TGTGCCAGCAGCCAAGTTTTTCCCGGGACTAGCGGGAACGATGAGCAGTTCTTC. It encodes CASSQVFPGTSGNDEQFF.

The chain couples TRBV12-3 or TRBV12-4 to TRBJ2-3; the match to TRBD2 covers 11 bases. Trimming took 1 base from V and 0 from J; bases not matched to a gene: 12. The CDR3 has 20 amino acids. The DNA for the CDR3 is TGTGCCAGCAGTTTAGTCATTGAAACTAGCGGGGGCCCTAGCACAGATACGCAGTATTTT. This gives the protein CASSLVIETSGGPSTDTQYF.

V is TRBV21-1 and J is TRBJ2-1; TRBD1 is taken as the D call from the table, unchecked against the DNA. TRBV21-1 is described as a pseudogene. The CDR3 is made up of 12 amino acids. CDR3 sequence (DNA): TGTGCCAGCAGCAAACGGGGGGATGAGCAGTTCTTC. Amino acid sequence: CASSKRGDEQFF.

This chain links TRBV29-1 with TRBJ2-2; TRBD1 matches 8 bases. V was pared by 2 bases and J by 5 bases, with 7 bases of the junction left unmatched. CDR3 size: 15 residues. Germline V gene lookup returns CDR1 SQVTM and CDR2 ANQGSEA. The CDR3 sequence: CSVESQGAGTGELFF. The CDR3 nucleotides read TGCAGCGTTGAATCCCAGGGGGCAGGGACCGGGGAGCTGTTTTTT.

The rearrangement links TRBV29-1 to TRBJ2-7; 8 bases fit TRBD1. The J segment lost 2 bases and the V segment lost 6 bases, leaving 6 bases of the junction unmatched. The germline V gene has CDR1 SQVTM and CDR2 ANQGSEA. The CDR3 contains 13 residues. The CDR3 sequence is CSVYRQGTYEQYF. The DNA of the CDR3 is TGCAGCGTCTATAGACAGGGGACCTACGAGCAGTACTTC.

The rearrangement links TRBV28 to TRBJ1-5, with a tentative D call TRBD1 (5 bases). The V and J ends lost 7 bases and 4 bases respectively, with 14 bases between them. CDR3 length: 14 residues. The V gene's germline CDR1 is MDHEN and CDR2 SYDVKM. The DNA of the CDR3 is TGTGCCAGCACCGAGGTAGGGGCTAATCAGCCCCAGCATTTT. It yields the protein CASTEVGANQPQHF.

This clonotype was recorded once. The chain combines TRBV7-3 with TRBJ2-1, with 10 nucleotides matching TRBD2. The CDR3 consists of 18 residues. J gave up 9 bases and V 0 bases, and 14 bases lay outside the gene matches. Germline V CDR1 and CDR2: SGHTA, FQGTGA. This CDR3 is CASSLTTRLAGVAGEQFF. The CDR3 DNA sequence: TGTGCCAGCAGCTTAACAACTCGGCTAGCGGGAGTAGCTGGTGAGCAGTTCTTC.

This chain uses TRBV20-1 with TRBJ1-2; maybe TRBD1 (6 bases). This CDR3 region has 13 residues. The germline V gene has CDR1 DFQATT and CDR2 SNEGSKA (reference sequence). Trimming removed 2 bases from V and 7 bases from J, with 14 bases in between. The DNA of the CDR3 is TGCAGTGCTAGAACAGGGCAGGGCGGTGGCTACACCTTC. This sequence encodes CSARTGQGGGYTF.

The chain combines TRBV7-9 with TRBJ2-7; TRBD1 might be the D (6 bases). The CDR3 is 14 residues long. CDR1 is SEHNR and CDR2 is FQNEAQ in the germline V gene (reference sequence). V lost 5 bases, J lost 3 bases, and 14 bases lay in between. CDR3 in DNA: TGTGCCAGCAGCATGCCGGGACAAAACTACGAGCAGTACTTC. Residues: CASSMPGQNYEQYF.

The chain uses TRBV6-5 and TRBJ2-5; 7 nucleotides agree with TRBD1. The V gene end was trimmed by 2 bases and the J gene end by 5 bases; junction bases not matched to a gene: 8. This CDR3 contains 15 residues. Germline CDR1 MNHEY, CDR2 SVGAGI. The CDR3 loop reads CASSYEAGGGETQYF. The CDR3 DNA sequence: TGTGCCAGCAGTTACGAGGCAGGGGGTGGGGAGACCCAGTACTTC.

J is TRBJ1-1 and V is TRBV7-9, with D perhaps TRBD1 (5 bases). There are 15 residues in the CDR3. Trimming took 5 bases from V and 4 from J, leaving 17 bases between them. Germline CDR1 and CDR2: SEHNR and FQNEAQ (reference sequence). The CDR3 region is CASSLIGAGGTEAFF. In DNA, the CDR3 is TGTGCCAGCAGCCTTATTGGGGCCGGGGGCACTGAAGCTTTCTTT. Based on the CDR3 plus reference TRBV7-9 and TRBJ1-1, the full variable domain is DTGVSQNPRHKITKRGQNVTFRCDPISEHNRLYWYRQTLGQGPEFLTYFQNEAQLEKSRLLSDRFSAERPKGSFSTLEIQRTEQGDSAMYLCASSLIGAGGTEAFFGQGTRLTVV.

CDR3 DNA: TGTGCCAGCAGCCAAGACCTAGCGGACAATGAGCAGTTCTTC. This gives the protein CASSQDLADNEQFF. The rearrangement links TRBV3-1 to TRBJ2-1; 7 nucleotides agree with TRBD2. The CDR3 runs to 14 residues. The V segment lost 0 bases and the J segment 5 bases; nucleotides outside the gene matches: 1. CDR1 is LGHDT, CDR2 YNNKEL, per germline (reference sequence).

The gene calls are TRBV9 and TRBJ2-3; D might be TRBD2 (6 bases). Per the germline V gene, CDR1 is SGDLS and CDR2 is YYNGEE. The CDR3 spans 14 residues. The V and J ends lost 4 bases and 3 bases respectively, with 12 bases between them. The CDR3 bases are TGTGCCAGCAGCTCCCAAGGAGGGACAGATACGCAGTATTTT. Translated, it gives CASSSQGGTDTQYF.

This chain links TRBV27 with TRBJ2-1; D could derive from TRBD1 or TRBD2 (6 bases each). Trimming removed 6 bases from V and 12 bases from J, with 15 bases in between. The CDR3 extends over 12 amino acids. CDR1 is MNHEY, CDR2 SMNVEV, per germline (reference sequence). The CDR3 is CASSLPKGGQFF. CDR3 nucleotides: TGTGCCAGCAGCTTGCCTAAGGGGGGGCAGTTCTTC.

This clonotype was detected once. The chain's CDR3 is CASSGTAGGVSYEQYF. The CDR3 nucleotides are TGTGCCAGCAGTGGAACGGCAGGAGGAGTCTCCTACGAGCAGTACTTC. The chain recombines TRBV2 with TRBJ2-7; weak D call: TRBD2 (5 bases). The germline V gene encodes CDR1 SNHLY and CDR2 FYNNEI. The CDR3 length is 16 residues. Trimming removed 4 bases from V and 0 bases from J, with 16 bases in between.

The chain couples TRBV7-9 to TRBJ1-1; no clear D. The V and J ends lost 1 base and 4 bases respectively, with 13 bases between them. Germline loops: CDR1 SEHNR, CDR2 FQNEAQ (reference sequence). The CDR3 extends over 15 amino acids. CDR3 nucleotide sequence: TGTGCCAGCAGCTTAGTGGCCGGGGTGGGCACTGAAGCTTTCTTT. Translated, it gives CASSLVAGVGTEAFF.

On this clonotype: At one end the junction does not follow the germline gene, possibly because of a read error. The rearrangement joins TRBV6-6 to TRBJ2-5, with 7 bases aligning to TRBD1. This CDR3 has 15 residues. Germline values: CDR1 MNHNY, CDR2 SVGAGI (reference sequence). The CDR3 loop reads CAISKGTGAGETQYF. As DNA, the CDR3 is TGTGCCATCAGTAAAGGCACAGGGGCTGGGGAGACCCAGTACTTC.

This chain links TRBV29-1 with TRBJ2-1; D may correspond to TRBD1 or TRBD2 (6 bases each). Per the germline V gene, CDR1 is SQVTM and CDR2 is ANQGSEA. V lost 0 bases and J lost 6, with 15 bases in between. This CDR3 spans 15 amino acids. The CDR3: CSVEDPGAALNEQFF. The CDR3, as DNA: TGCAGCGTTGAAGATCCGGGGGCGGCCCTCAATGAGCAGTTCTTC.

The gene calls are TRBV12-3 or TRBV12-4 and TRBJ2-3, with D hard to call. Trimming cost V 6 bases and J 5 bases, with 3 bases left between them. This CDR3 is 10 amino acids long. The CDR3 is CASRGDTQYF. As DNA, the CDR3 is TGTGCCAGCAGGGGAGATACGCAGTATTTT.

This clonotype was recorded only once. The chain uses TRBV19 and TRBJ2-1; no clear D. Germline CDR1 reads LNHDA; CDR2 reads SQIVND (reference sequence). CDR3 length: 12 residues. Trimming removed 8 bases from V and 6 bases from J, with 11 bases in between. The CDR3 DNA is TGTGCCAGTGGAAACTTAGGCAATGAGCAGTTCTTC. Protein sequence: CASGNLGNEQFF. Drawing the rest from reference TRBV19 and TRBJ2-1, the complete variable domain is DGGITQSPKYLFRKEGQNVTLSCEQNLNHDAMYWYRQDPGQGLRLIYYSQIVNDFQKGDIAEGYSVSREKKESFPLTVTSAQKNPTAFYLCASGNLGNEQFFGPGTRLTVL.